The 30 T cell receptor beta chains given below trace back to one sample, sequenced in a study of shared T cell receptors in the human thymus. The repertoire was sequenced with immunoSEQ multiplex PCR; TCRdb's copy has only in-frame clones and lacks some. This table holds around 730,000 clones, approximately 85% found once. The same sample was also used in a study of human thymus T cells.

The sequencing input was thymocytes. These receptors all stem from a girl younger than two with a congenital heart defect.

The chain has TRBV14 and TRBJ1-2; D might be TRBD1 (6 bases). Deletions cut 4 bases from V and 3 bases from J, with 9 bases between. The V gene's germline CDR1 is SGHDN and CDR2 FVKESK. The CDR3 length is 13 residues. Written as DNA, the CDR3 is TGTGCCAGCAGCCGATACAGGGACTATGGCTACACCTTC. Translating gives CASSRYRDYGYTF.

This chain connects TRBV9 to TRBJ2-3; 12 bases agree with TRBD2. Trimming cost V 3 bases and J 3 bases; bases outside gene matches: 20. Germline loops: CDR1 SGDLS, CDR2 YYNGEE. This CDR3 spans 21 amino acids. In DNA, the CDR3 is TGTGCCAGCAGCGATTCCGGGGGACTAGCGGGCCCCAAATCCAGGACAGATACGCAGTATTTT. Its protein is CASSDSGGLAGPKSRTDTQYF.

The chain joins TRBV5-4 to TRBJ2-1; 10 bases fit TRBD1. The CDR3 has 16 amino acids. J lost 7 bases, V lost 4 bases, and 11 bases had no gene match. Germline CDR1 SGHNT, CDR2 YYREEE (reference sequence). The CDR3 reads CASSTNPGQGKNEQFF. The CDR3 region has the DNA TGTGCCAGCAGCACCAACCCGGGACAGGGGAAAAATGAGCAGTTCTTC.

The chain has TRBV19 and TRBJ2-3, with D perhaps TRBD1 (5 bases). CDR1 LNHDA and CDR2 SQIVND come from the germline V gene (reference sequence). V gave up 5 bases and J gave up 8 bases, with 20 bases separating them. The CDR3 loop spans 15 amino acids. CDR3 DNA sequence: TGTGCCAGTAGTTTTAGGGGTCGAGGCCGTAGTACGCAGTATTTT. Amino acids: CASSFRGRGRSTQYF.

This chain uses TRBV10-3 with TRBJ1-2; TRBD1 might be the D (6 bases). Germline values: CDR1 ENHRY, CDR2 SYGVKD. V shed 10 bases and J shed 2 bases, with 20 bases lying between them. The CDR3 runs to 15 residues. Here the CDR3 DNA reads TGTGCCACCGGCGGGGGCGGGAAAATCAACTATGGCTACACCTTC. It specifies CATGGGGKINYGYTF.

This clone was recorded a few times. The V gene is TRBV6-1, the J gene TRBJ2-7; D possibly corresponds to TRBD2 (5 bases). The CDR3 sequence is 18 residues long. Germline V gene lookup returns CDR1 MNHNS and CDR2 SASEGT. V shed 1 base and J shed 4 bases, with 23 bases lying between them. CDR3 in amino acids: CASSEDIRRTAVWYEQYF. The CDR3 DNA follows: TGTGCCAGCAGTGAAGATATTAGGAGGACGGCTGTTTGGTACGAGCAGTACTTC.

The V and J genes are TRBV9 and TRBJ2-3, with 7 nucleotides matching TRBD1. This CDR3 contains 13 residues. Germline CDR1 and CDR2: SGDLS and YYNGEE. V gave up 4 bases and J gave up 5 bases; unmatched junction bases: 4. CDR3 nucleotides: TGTGCCAGCAGCATTTGGACAGGAGATACGCAGTATTTT. It encodes CASSIWTGDTQYF.

The chain has TRBV18 and TRBJ1-6, with D uncertain. The germline gives CDR1 KGHSH, CDR2 LQKENI. Trimming pared 4 bases from V and 14 bases from J, leaving 27 bases between. The CDR3 has 17 amino acids. CDR3 sequence: CASSLHRADSLTGALHF. CDR3 sequence (DNA): TGTGCCAGCTCACTACACCGGGCGGATTCTCTAACCGGGGCCCTCCACTTT.

The V gene is TRBV6-1, the J gene TRBJ1-3, with 11 bases identical to TRBD1. This CDR3 region has 18 residues. J was trimmed by 3 bases and V by 1 base; bases with no gene match: 8. In germline, CDR1 is MNHNS, CDR2 SASEGT. CDR3: CASSEVGTGGLFGNTIYF. CDR3 in DNA: TGTGCCAGCAGTGAAGTTGGGACAGGGGGGCTCTTTGGAAACACCATATATTTT.

V gene TRBV7-9 combines with J gene TRBJ2-7; possibly TRBD1 for D (6 bases). CDR3 length equals 17 residues. Between the trimmed V and J ends, which lost 1 base and 4 bases, there was a span of 20 bases. The germline V gene has CDR1 SEHNR and CDR2 FQNEAQ (reference sequence). In nucleotides, the CDR3 is TGTGCCAGCAGCTTAGTATCGGACAGCCTGCCTTGTTACGAGCAGTACTTC. The encoded protein is CASSLVSDSLPCYEQYF.

This chain links TRBV28 with TRBJ2-7; D might be TRBD1 (5 bases). The V end was cut by 4 bases, the J end by 3 bases, with 10 bases between. The CDR3 contains 13 residues. From germline, CDR1 is MDHEN and CDR2 SYDVKM. This CDR3 is CASSCDRFYEQYF. The CDR3, as DNA: TGTGCCAGCAGTTGCGACAGATTCTACGAGCAGTACTTC.

This clone was detected only once. This sequence joins TRBV27 and TRBJ1-2; D is uncertain. CDR3 length: 17 residues. The V end was cut by 2 bases, the J end by 2 bases, with 18 bases between. Germline V gene lookup returns CDR1 MNHEY and CDR2 SMNVEV (reference sequence). Here the CDR3 DNA reads TGTGCCAGCAGTTTAGGAGGTTTAAAGTCCCCAAACTATGGCTACACCTTC. Amino acids: CASSLGGLKSPNYGYTF.

There are a few counts of this clone. The chain joins TRBV5-6 to TRBJ1-3, with 10 bases aligning to TRBD1. This CDR3 is 18 amino acids long. With 1 base clipped from V and 0 bases from J, the junction kept 7 bases outside the gene matches. In germline, CDR1 is SGHDT, CDR2 YYEEEE. CDR3 sequence reads: CASSLSDRGRSSGNTIYF. CDR3 nucleotides: TGTGCCAGCAGCTTGTCCGACAGGGGGCGATCCTCTGGAAACACCATATATTTT.

The V call is TRBV5-6, the J call TRBJ2-3; D is undetermined. V lost 3 bases, J lost 4 bases, and 18 bases lay in between. Germline CDR1 and CDR2: SGHDT and YYEEEE. This CDR3 contains 16 residues. The CDR3 DNA is TGTGCCAGCAGCTCGGCCGGGTTTGCGGTCCCAGATACGCAGTATTTT. Protein product: CASSSAGFAVPDTQYF.

This clone has a handful of counts. V is TRBV4-1 and J is TRBJ1-1; 8 nucleotides align to TRBD1. The CDR3 has 12 residues. The junction had 11 bases not matched to a gene; V was cut back by 6 bases and J by 14 bases. CDR1 and CDR2 from the germline V gene are MGHRA and YSYEKL. CDR3 sequence (DNA): TGCGCCAGCAGGGGGGAATCTCAGGGGGCCTTCTTT. Protein: CASRGESQGAFF.

This sequence joins TRBV5-4 and TRBJ2-2, with no clear D. CDR1 SGHNT and CDR2 YYREEE come from the germline V gene (reference sequence). CDR3 length: 13 residues. V dropped 5 bases and J dropped 8 bases, with 13 bases sitting between them. CDR3 region: CASRHDFPGELFF. The DNA of the CDR3 is TGTGCCAGCAGACATGACTTTCCGGGGGAGCTGTTTTTT.

The chain recombines TRBV5-5 with TRBJ1-4; 9 nucleotides align to TRBD1. Germline V gene data show CDR1 as SGHKS and CDR2 as YYEKEE (reference sequence). With V trimmed by 3 bases and J by 8 bases, 11 bases remained unmatched. The length of the CDR3 is 16 residues. The CDR3 bases are TGTGCCAGCAGCTCGTTACCGGGACAGGGTCACGAAAAACTGTTTTTT. This sequence encodes CASSSLPGQGHEKLFF.

The chain has TRBV2 and TRBJ2-1, with 12 bases aligning to TRBD2. The germline CDR1 and CDR2 sequences are SNHLY and FYNNEI. The length of the CDR3 is 15 residues. Trimming cost V 4 bases and J 5 bases; bases outside gene matches: 3. The CDR3 loop reads CASSGRLAGDNEQFF. DNA of the CDR3: TGTGCCAGCAGTGGCCGACTAGCGGGGGACAATGAGCAGTTCTTC.

The chain uses TRBV5-1 and TRBJ1-1; no clear D. Germline CDR1 SGHRS, CDR2 YFSETQ. This CDR3 spans 14 amino acids. With 1 base removed from V and 2 bases from J, the gap between germline ends came to 9 bases. This CDR3 reads CASSLIQVNTEAFF. CDR3 DNA: TGCGCCAGCAGCTTGATACAAGTCAACACTGAAGCTTTCTTT. Full variable domain (remainder filled in from reference TRBV5-1 and TRBJ1-1): KAGVTQTPRYLIKTRGQQVTLSCSPISGHRSVSWYQQTPGQGLQFLFEYFSETQRNKGNFPGRFSGRQFSNSRSEMNVSTLELGDSALYLCASSLIQVNTEAFFGQGTRLTVV.

The V gene is TRBV7-6, the J gene TRBJ1-2; TRBD1 might be the D (6 bases). Germline CDR1 reads SGHVS; CDR2 reads FNYEAQ. This CDR3 contains 19 residues. Trimming left V 0 bases short and J 1 base short, with 21 bases between. In nucleotides, the CDR3 is TGTGCCAGCAGCTTAGCTGAAACAGGGAGTTATCCTCTTAACTATGGCTACACCTTC. This encodes CASSLAETGSYPLNYGYTF.

The chain recombines TRBV19 with TRBJ1-2; 7 bases are shared with TRBD1. This CDR3 is 14 amino acids long. The ends lost 5 bases at V and 8 bases at J; junction bases unmatched: 11. Germline V gene lookup returns CDR1 LNHDA and CDR2 SQIVND (reference sequence). The CDR3 DNA reads TGTGCCAGTAGTGAATTGACAGGGTTGCGAGGCTACACCTTC. Its protein product is CASSELTGLRGYTF.

The sample holds one count of this clone. This sequence joins TRBV29-1 and TRBJ1-2; D is possibly TRBD1 (6 bases). The CDR3 spans 12 residues. The germline CDR1 and CDR2 sequences are SQVTM and ANQGSEA. Between the trimmed V and J ends, which lost 3 bases and 8 bases, there was a span of 13 bases. The chain's CDR3 is CSVDPQGKGYTF. The CDR3 DNA sequence: TGCAGCGTTGACCCACAGGGAAAAGGCTACACCTTC.

The rearrangement uses TRBV14 and TRBJ2-7; D is perhaps TRBD2 (6 bases). The CDR3 extends over 15 amino acids. Looked up from germline, CDR1 is SGHDN and CDR2 is FVKESK. V was clipped by 1 base and J by 0 bases, with 10 bases between them. CDR3 region: CASSQVRESSYEQYF. The CDR3 bases are TGTGCCAGCAGCCAAGTGCGGGAAAGCTCCTACGAGCAGTACTTC.

The V and J genes are TRBV2 and TRBJ2-2; 8 nucleotides line up with TRBD2. CDR3 length: 16 amino acids. After removal of 5 bases from V and 0 bases from J, the junction contained 5 bases not matched to a gene. CDR1 is SNHLY, CDR2 FYNNEI, per germline. CDR3 sequence reads: CASSSSGRPNTGELFF. The CDR3 nucleotides are TGTGCCAGCAGTTCTAGCGGGCGCCCGAACACCGGGGAGCTGTTTTTT.

This chain connects TRBV12-5 to TRBJ2-5; D is uncertain. CDR1 is LGHNT and CDR2 is FRNRAP in the germline V gene. The germline V and J ends were trimmed by 3 bases and 5 bases, with 16 bases remaining between them. CDR3 size: 15 residues. The CDR3, as DNA: TGTGCTAGTGGTTTCTCTATCCCAACCATGGAGACCCAGTACTTC. Translation: CASGFSIPTMETQYF.

The sample holds a few counts of this clone. The chain carries TRBV4-2 and TRBJ2-1, with TRBD2 matching over 12 bases. The CDR3 has 17 amino acids. Germline values: CDR1 LGHNA, CDR2 YNFKEQ. The junction had 5 bases not matched to a gene; V was cut back by 0 bases and J by 5 bases. The CDR3 region is CASSQDSLAGGHNEQFF. CDR3 nucleotide sequence: TGTGCCAGCAGCCAAGATTCCCTAGCGGGGGGGCACAATGAGCAGTTCTTC.

This clone was picked up a small number of times. This sequence joins TRBV4-3 and TRBJ1-6; D perhaps matches TRBD1 (6 bases). The germline V gene encodes CDR1 LGHNA and CDR2 YSLEER. CDR3 length: 17 residues. V lost 2 bases, J lost 7 bases, and 18 bases lay in between. As DNA, the CDR3 is TGCGCCAGCAGCCAAAGCCCGACAGGTTTTGGAAATTCACCCCTCCACTTT. Translated, it gives CASSQSPTGFGNSPLHF.

The chain employs TRBV5-1 and TRBJ1-1; 8 bases agree with TRBD1. Germline lookup yields CDR1 SGHRS and CDR2 YFSETQ. This CDR3 is built from 17 residues. Trimming cost V 4 bases and J 4 bases; bases outside gene matches: 15. The CDR3 nucleotides are TGCGCCAGCAGCCCGCGGACAGGGACGGTTTATGGCACTGAAGCTTTCTTT. It translates to CASSPRTGTVYGTEAFF.

The chain links TRBV10-2 to TRBJ1-3, with unresolved D. The CDR3 extends over 18 amino acids. Germline CDR1 and CDR2: WSHSY and SAAADI. With 0 bases removed from V and 0 bases from J, the gap between germline ends came to 15 bases. The CDR3 region is CASSESVEGLSSGNTIYF. Written as DNA, the CDR3 is TGCGCCAGCAGTGAGTCAGTGGAGGGTCTCAGCTCTGGAAACACCATATATTTT.

V usage is TRBV27 and J usage is TRBJ1-1, with D perhaps TRBD1 (5 bases). V lost 2 bases and J 1 base, leaving 17 bases between the germline ends. CDR1 is MNHEY and CDR2 is SMNVEV in the germline V gene (reference sequence). The CDR3 runs to 17 residues. The CDR3 bases are TGTGCCAGCAGTTTAAGGGGTGGTGGCCGTCCGAACACTGAAGCTTTCTTT. It is translated as CASSLRGGGRPNTEAFF.